This T cell receptor (beta chain) was identified during a study of blood T cell repertoires in COVID-19. About the study: The study drew acute and convalescent COVID-19 samples from the United States, Italy and Spain. T cells, B-cell-depleted T cells, or PBMCs supplied cDNA or gDNA.

In the authors' workflow: Using reference gene primer amplification, nucleated cell counts were estimated. Data came from immunoSEQ multiplex PCR; TCRdb stores just in-frame clones and leaves some out. V, J and clone size are taken as reported in that table, and D and trimming were inferred from the DNA itself. The sample lists about 98,000 clones; roughly 86% were seen once. There are 15 residues in the CDR3. Losses at the gene ends were 9 bases for V and 3 bases for J; bases not matched to a gene: 9. Germline loops: CDR1 KGHDR, CDR2 SFDVKD. Sequencing was carried out using peripheral blood. The chain couples TRBV24-1 to TRBJ2-1, with TRBD2 matching over 8 bases. The clonotype comes from a man in his fifties with acute or convalescent COVID-19. In DNA form, the CDR3 reads TGTGCCACCGAGAGAAGCGGGAGTAGCTACAATGAGCAGTTCTTC. It codes for CATERSGSSYNEQFF.